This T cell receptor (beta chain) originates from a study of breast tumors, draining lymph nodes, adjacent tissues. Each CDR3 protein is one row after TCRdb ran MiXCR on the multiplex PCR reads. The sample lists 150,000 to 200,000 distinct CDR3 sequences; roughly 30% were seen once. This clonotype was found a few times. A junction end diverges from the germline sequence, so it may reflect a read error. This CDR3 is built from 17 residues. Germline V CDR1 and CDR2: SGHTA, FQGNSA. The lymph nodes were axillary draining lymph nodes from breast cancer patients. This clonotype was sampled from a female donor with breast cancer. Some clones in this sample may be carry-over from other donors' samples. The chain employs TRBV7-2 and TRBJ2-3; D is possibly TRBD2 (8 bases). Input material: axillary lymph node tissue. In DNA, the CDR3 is TGTGCCAGCAGCTTAGACTGGGCGGGGGGCGGGACAGATCCGCAGTATTTT. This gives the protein CASSLDWAGGGTDPQYF.